This TCR beta chain was recovered during a study of shared clonotypes between healthy human individuals. In the case of this clone: Its specificity is not known.

The germline CDR1 and CDR2 sequences are MDHEN and SYDVKM. This CDR3 is 14 amino acids long. V was cut by 7 bases and J by 4 bases, with 16 bases left in between. Original data processing: Quality scores were absent from the junction-only immunoSEQ sequences, so filtering differed. Repertoires were generated with immunoSEQ multiplex PCR, while TCRdb's copy carries only in-frame clones and drops some. The DNA was the basis for D and trimming; V, J and clone size are from that table. The data hold about 2.4 million clones, with 93% observed a single time. Donors, healthy HIV-negative adults, lacked recent acute infections or vaccinations. Points from the study as a whole: Of the naive CD4 clonotypes, roughly 5.2% were shared across several donors.

The chain couples TRBV28 to TRBJ1-2; D is possibly TRBD1 (6 bases). The sequenced sample was naive CD4+ T cells from PBMCs. Subset of the sample: CD45RA+ positively selected. This clonotype was obtained from a man between 18 and 29 years old in good health. Some clones in this sample may be carry-over from other donors' samples. CDR3 coding DNA: TGTGCCAGCACCATCCCCAGGGGAACCTATGGCTACACCTTC. Protein: CASTIPRGTYGYTF.